Listed here are 5 T cell receptor beta chains from one sample, sequenced in a study of T cell clonality in common variable immunodeficiency. TCRdb keeps only in-frame clones here, not all; method: immunoSEQ multiplex PCR. Sampling found some 64,000 clones, none seen once. The specimen was peripheral blood mononuclear cells. The receptors come from a person between 18 and 70 years old in good health.

At least ten counts were recorded for this clone. The missing CDR3 end, 3 residues past where the read stops, is filled in from the germline J gene. V gene TRBV10-3 combines with J gene TRBJ2-3, with 9 positions matching TRBD1. Germline V CDR1 and CDR2: ENHRY, SYGVKD. V gave up 3 bases and J gave up 5 bases; unmatched junction bases: 6. The CDR3 is made up of 15 amino acids. CDR3 loop: CAISEFNRGQDTQYF. CDR3 bases read: TGTGCCATCAGTGAATTCAACAGGGGGCAAGATACG.

In its sample, this clone was seen many times. The covered CDR3 bases are TGTGCCAGCTCACCACAGGGTATAACAGGGGGCATAAACTATGGC. Amino acid sequence: CASSPQGITGGINYG. From start to end, the CDR3 is CASSPQGITGGINYGYTF. The chain recombines TRBV18 with TRBJ1-2; 9 bases line up with TRBD1. The read terminates 3 residues before the CDR3 end, so the remaining end is supplied by the germline J gene. The germline CDR1 and CDR2 sequences are KGHSH and LQKENI. The CDR3 loop spans 18 amino acids. The ends lost 1 base at V and 2 bases at J; junction bases unmatched: 11.

Of note for this clone: The read ends 3 residues early relative to the CDR3; the germline J gene fills the gap. The chain employs TRBV11-1 and TRBJ2-1, with TRBD2 identical over 9 bases. From germline, CDR1 is SGHAT and CDR2 FQDESV (reference sequence). Trimming removed 5 bases from V and 5 bases from J; junction bases left unmatched: 7. The CDR3 runs 15 residues. The part of the CDR3 DNA that was read is TGTGCCAGCAGCGCCGGTAGCGGGGGTAACAATGAG. Its translation is CASSAGSGGNNE. The full CDR3 sequence reads CASSAGSGGNNEQFF.

The table lists this clone with many counts. Coverage ceases 3 residues before the CDR3 finishes, and the germline J gene fills in the end. The genes are TRBV6-2 or TRBV6-3 and TRBJ2-2; a weak D match, TRBD1 (6 bases). V lost 5 bases and J 2 bases, leaving 12 bases between the germline ends. Per the germline V gene, CDR1 is MNHEY and CDR2 is SVGEGT. This CDR3 has 15 amino acids. CDR3: CASSAGTFNTGELFF. Partial CDR3 DNA: TGTGCCAGCAGTGCCGGGACATTTAACACCGGGGAG.

This clone was seen ten or more times. The read stops 3 residues short of the end of the CDR3; the missing end is completed from the germline J gene. V gene TRBV5-6 combines with J gene TRBJ2-1; TRBD2 might be the D (5 bases). This CDR3 has 13 amino acids. The V gene lost 0 bases and the J gene lost 4 bases, with 5 bases spanning the gap. Germline-derived CDR1 and CDR2 are SGHDT and YYEEEE. CDR3 DNA (partial): TGTGCCAGCAGCTTGGGAGGGTACAATGAG. It specifies CASSLGGYNE. The whole CDR3 protein reads CASSLGGYNEQFF.